The subject of this entry is one TCR beta chain. No cognate antigen has been identified for it. Base qualities are missing; no much larger clone stands one base away. This specimen comes from a study of STAT5B mutations in CD4+ large granular lymphocyte leukemia (dated by TCRdb to between 2020 and 2023). For context, the study as a whole: Among healthy controls, the CDR3 'QG' motif was associated with a particular HLA allele. The TCRbeta repertoires of CD4+ T-cell large granular lymphocyte leukemia patients were compared with the TCRbeta repertoires of healthy blood donors. Flow cytometry on FACSCanto II or FACSVerse showed that the purified fractions were more than 95% pure among lymphocytes. Beyond this particular receptor, the publication reports: Enrichment of TRBV06-family usage was observed among the top patient clones (8/27) relative to healthy controls (2/35). Each patient's main leukemic clonotypes were private, but about a quarter of these clonotypes showed up at low frequency in the non-leukemic repertoires of other patients. Greater clonality appeared to be present in CD4-sorted patient repertoires than in healthy CD4+ repertoires, and the difference was retained after the putative leukemic clones were removed. The data were not HLA-matched, and the relatively small sample size could explain the higher clonality seen in CD4+ compared with CD8+ T-LGLL.

TCRbeta rearrangements were sequenced from genomic DNA using the immunoSEQ assay at survey resolution. For the original study's pipeline: A lowest detectable productive clonotype frequency of 2.59 x 10-5 was observed in the TCR sequencing data. Only productive TCRbeta rearrangements, defined as complete and in-frame sequences, were included in the analyses. The clonality of each sample was calculated as Simpson clonality in the immunoSEQ Analyzer version 3.0. Clones were grouped by frequency into very rare, small, medium, large (1-20%) or hyperexpanded (>20%) categories. OLGA 1.2.3 estimated generation probabilities, VDJtools produced V-gene circos plots, VDJdb was queried for specificities, and GLIPH identified CDR3 motifs. Here the immuneACCESS table is served through TCRdb, limited to in-frame sequences with V and J called. Missing clones are a known gap in these copies; in checked studies unresolved V genes cover under half, and the rest lacks a known reason. V and J calls and clone size are copied from that table; D and trimming were computed from the DNA. Counted in this sample were about 21,000 clones; roughly 65% of them appeared once. The ten largest clones capture 25% to 35% of the sample.

The healthy control group was made up of approximately 40 blood donors, and the Finnish Red Cross blood service supplied their buffy coats. All TCR-sequenced material derived from peripheral blood: patient blood samples and healthy donor buffy coats. Peripheral blood mononuclear cells were isolated by Ficoll-Hypaque gradient centrifugation. For the healthy controls, CD4+ cells were obtained from buffy coats by magnetic purification. The Gentra Puregene Cell and Tissue kit was used for genomic DNA extraction, and quantification was performed on a Qubit 2.0 fluorometer. Including cysteine and phenylalanine, the CDR3 has 15 amino acids. Only the CDR3 DNA stays, 45 bases, in frame from base 1. From the germline V gene, CDR1 is SGHTA and CDR2 is FQGTGA. The germline ends are 17 bases apart after V is trimmed by 4 bases and J by 4 bases.

The receptor's source is a human donor in good health. This receptor chain uses TRBV7-3 and TRBJ2-7; the D gene cannot be resolved beyond TRBD1 or TRBD2, each matching 6 bases. Input material: CD4+ T cells from blood buffy coats. This receptor carries the CDR3 CASSYRGGQGYEQYF. Here is the DNA: TGTGCCAGCAGCTATAGAGGGGGGCAAGGGTACGAGCAGTACTTC.